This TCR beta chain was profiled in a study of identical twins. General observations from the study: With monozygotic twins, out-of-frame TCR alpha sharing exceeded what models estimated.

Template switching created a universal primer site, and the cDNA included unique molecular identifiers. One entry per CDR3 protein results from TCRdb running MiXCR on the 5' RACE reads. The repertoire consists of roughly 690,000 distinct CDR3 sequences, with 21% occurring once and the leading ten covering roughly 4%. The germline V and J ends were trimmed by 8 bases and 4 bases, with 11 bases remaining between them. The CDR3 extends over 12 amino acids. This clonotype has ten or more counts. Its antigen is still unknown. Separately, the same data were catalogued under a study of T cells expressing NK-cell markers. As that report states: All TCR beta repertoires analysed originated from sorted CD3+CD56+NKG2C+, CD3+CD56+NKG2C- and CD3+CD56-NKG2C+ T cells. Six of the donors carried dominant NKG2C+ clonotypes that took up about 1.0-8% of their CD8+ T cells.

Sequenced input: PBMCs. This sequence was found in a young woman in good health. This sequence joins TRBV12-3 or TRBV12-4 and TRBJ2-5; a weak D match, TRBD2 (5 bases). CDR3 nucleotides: TGTGCCAGCCGGACTTTGTCAGAGACCCAGTACTTC. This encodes CASRTLSETQYF.